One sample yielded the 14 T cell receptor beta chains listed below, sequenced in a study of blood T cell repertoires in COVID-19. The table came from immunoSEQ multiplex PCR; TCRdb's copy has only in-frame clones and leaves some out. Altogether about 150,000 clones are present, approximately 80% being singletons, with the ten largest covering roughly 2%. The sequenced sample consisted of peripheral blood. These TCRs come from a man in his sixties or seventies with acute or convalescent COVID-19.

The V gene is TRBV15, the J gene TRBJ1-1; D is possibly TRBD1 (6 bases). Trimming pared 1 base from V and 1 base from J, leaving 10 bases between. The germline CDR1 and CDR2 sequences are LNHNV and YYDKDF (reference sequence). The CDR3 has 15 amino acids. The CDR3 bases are TGTGCCACCAGCAGAGCCCAGACAGGGAACACTGAAGCTTTCTTT. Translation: CATSRAQTGNTEAFF.

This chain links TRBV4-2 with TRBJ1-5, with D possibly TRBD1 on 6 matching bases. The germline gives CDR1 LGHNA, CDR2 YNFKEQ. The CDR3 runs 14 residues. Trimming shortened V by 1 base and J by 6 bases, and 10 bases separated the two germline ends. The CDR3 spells CASSQGGGGQPQHF. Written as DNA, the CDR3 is TGTGCCAGCAGCCAAGGCGGGGGCGGTCAGCCCCAGCATTTT.

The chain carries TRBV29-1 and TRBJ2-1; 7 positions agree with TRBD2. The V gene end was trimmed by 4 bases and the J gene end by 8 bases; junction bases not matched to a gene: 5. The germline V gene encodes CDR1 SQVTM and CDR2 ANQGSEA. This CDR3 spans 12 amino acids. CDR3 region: CSVGTSSDEQFF. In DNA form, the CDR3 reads TGCAGCGTTGGGACTAGTTCCGATGAGCAGTTCTTC.

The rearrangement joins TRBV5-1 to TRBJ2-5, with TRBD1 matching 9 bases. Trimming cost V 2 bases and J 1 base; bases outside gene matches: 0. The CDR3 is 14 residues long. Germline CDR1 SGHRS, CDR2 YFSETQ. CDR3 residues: CASSLQGAQETQYF. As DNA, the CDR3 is TGCGCCAGCAGCTTACAGGGGGCCCAAGAGACCCAGTACTTC.

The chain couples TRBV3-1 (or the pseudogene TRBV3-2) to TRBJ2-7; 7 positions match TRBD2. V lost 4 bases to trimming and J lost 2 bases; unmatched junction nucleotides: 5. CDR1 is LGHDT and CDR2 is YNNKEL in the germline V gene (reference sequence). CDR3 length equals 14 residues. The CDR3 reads CASSRMAGAYEQYF. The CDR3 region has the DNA TGTGCCAGCAGCCGTATGGCGGGGGCCTACGAGCAGTACTTC.

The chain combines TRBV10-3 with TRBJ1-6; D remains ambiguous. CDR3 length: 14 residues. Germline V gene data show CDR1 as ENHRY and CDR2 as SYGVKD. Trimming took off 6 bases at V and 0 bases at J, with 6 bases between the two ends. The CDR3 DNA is TGTGCCATCAGGCCGGGCTCCTATAATTCACCCCTCCACTTT. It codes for CAIRPGSYNSPLHF.

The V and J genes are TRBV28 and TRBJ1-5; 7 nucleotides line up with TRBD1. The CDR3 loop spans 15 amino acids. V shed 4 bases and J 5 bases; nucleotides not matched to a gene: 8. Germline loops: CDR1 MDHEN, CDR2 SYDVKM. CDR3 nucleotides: TGTGCCAGCAGTTCTCCTGACAGGGTGTATCAGCCCCAGCATTTT. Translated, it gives CASSSPDRVYQPQHF. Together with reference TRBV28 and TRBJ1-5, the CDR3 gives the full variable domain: DVKVTQSSRYLVKRTGEKVFLECVQDMDHENMFWYRQDPGLGLRLIYFSYDVKMKEKGDIPEGYSVSREKKERFSLILESASTNQTSMYLCASSSPDRVYQPQHFGDGTRLSIL.

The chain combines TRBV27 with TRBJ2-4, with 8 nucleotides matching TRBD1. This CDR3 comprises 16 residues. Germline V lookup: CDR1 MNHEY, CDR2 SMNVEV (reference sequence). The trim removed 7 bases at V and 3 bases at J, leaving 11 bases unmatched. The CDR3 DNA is TGTGCCAGCACCTTGGCCGGACAGGGCCACAAAAACATTCAGTACTTC. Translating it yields CASTLAGQGHKNIQYF.

The CDR3 bases are TGTGCCAGCATGTCGGGGGGGCATAATTCACCCCTCCACTTT. Protein sequence: CASMSGGHNSPLHF. The chain combines TRBV3-1 (or the pseudogene TRBV3-2) with TRBJ1-6; TRBD1 is a possible D gene (6 bases). V was cut by 7 bases and J by 5 bases, with 12 bases left in between. The CDR3 extends over 14 amino acids. The germline V gene encodes CDR1 LGHDT and CDR2 YNNKEL (reference sequence).

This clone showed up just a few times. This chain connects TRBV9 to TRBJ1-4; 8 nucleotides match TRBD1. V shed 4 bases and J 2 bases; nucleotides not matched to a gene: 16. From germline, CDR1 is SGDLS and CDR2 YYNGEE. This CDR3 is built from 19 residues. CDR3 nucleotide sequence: TGTGCCAGCAGCCCAGACTATGACAGGGGAGTTAGGACTAATGAAAAACTGTTTTTT. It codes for CASSPDYDRGVRTNEKLFF.

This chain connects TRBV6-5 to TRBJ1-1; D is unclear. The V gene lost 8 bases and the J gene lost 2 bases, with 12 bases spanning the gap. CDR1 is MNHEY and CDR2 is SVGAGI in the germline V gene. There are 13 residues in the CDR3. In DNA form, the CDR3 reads TGTGCCAGCGTAGCACGCATAAACACTGAAGCTTTCTTT. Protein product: CASVARINTEAFF.

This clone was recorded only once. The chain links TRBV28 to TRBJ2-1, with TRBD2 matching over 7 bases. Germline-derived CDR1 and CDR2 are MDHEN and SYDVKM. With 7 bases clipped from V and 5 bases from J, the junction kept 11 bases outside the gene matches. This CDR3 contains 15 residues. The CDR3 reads CASTPAPAGDNEQFF. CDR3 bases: TGTGCCAGCACCCCAGCACCGGCGGGGGACAATGAGCAGTTCTTC.

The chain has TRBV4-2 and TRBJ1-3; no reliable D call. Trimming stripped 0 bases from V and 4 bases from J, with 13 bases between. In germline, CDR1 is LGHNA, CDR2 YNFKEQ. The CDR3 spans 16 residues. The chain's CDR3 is CASSQDPGTEGNTIYF. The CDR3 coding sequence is TGTGCCAGCAGCCAAGATCCAGGCACGGAAGGAAACACCATATATTTT.

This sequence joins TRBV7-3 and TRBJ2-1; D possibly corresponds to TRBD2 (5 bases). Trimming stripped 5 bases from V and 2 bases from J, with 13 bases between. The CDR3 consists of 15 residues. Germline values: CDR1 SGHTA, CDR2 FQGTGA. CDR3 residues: CASSPGPGTYNEQFF. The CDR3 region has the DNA TGTGCCAGCAGCCCCGGCCCCGGGACCTACAATGAGCAGTTCTTC.